This entry describes one T cell receptor beta chain. Its recognized antigen is unknown. Base qualities were left out, and no much larger clone turns up one base away. TCRbeta CDR3 regions were amplified from genomic DNA using the immunoSEQ Assay, a bias-controlled multiplex PCR. The published analysis was carried out like this. Nucleated cell counts per sample were estimated from amplification of reference gene primers within the assay. Sequence reads were collapsed and filtered to measure the absolute abundance of every unique TCRbeta CDR3 rearrangement. For each sample, productive Simpson clonality was calculated by taking the square root of Simpson's diversity index across productive rearrangements. As stored in TCRdb, this immuneACCESS dataset retains in-frame rearrangements with V and J assigned. A fraction of the clones does not appear; measured against another copy, unresolved V genes explain less than half of the discrepancy, and the remainder lacks a known reason. The V and J calls and clone size are taken from that table; D and trimming were inferred from the DNA. The table for this sample lists 150,000 to 200,000 clones; around 73% of them were counted only once. Of the sample, 15% to 20% falls within the top ten clones.

Participants in the prospective study were aged roughly 18 to 100 years, lived in 24 United States geographic areas, and enrolled through a virtual design. Cohort assignment in the prospective study relied on participant-reported clinical history from a screening survey and a study questionnaire. Recovered participants in ImmuneRACE Cohort 3 were defined by two consecutive negative NP/OP PCR tests, clearance by a healthcare professional, or resolution of symptoms. In the prospective study, whole blood, serum and a nasopharyngeal or oropharyngeal swab were collected from each participant by mobile phlebotomists. Over a roughly two-month period, participants in the prospective study had the option of providing additional blood draws and questionnaires. Prospective study blood samples were shipped either frozen or at room temperature before DNA extraction. The data stem from a study of blood T cell repertoires in COVID-19 (dated by TCRdb to between 2020 and 2021). Describing the broader study: Samples covering the acute and convalescent phases of COVID-19 were provided by collaborators in the United States, Italy and Spain. The prospective study material was composed of cDNA or gDNA derived from T cells, B-cell-depleted T cells, or PBMCs. The dataset comprised deeply sampled blood TCRbeta repertoires from subjects exposed to, actively infected with, or recovered from COVID-19. The repertoires were made available in a free public database intended to serve as a resource for research on the immune response to SARS-CoV-2. Samples came from the ongoing ImmuneRACE study (first 160 participants) plus 1,254 subjects from 6 global collaborators. Sample metadata almost always included a de-identified subject ID, COVID-19 status, age in years and sex. Where available, HLA class I and class II types were obtained from metadata supplied by the sample provider rather than from assay-based typing.

Beyond this particular receptor, the publication reports: The amount of clinical and demographic metadata varied by source and participant and was provided uncurated.

The source material was PBMCs or T cells enriched from blood (not recorded which). The source is a woman aged 50 to 60 who had recovered from COVID-19.

CDR3 region: CASSSYRRDRGNEAFF. The nucleotide sequence reads TGTGCCAGCAGCTCATATCGCCGGGACAGGGGCAATGAAGCTTTCTTT. The chain couples TRBV7-3 to TRBJ1-1; 10 central bases correspond to TRBD1. The CDR1 and CDR2 encoded by the germline V gene are SGHTA and FQGTGA. Trimming takes 4 bases off V and 7 bases off J; junction bases not matched to a gene: 12. From the cysteine up to the phenylalanine, the CDR3 has a length of 16 residues. Only the CDR3 DNA stays, 48 bases, in frame from base 1.